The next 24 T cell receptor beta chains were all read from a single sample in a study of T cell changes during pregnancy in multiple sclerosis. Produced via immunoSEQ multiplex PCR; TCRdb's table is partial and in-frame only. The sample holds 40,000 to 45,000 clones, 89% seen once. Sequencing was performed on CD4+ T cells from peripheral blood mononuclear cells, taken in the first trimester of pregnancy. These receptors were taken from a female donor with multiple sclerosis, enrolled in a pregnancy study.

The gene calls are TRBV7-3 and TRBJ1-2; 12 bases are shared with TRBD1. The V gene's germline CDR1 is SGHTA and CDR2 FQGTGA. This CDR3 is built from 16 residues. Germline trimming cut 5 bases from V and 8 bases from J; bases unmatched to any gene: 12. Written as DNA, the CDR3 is TGTGCCAGCAGCCTAGATCCCGGGACAGGGGGCCGAGGCTACACCTTC. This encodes CASSLDPGTGGRGYTF.

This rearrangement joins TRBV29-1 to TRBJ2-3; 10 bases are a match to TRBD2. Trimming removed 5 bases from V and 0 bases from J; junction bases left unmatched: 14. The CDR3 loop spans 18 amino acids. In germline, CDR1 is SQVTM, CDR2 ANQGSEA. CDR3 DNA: TGCAGCGTTTGGACTAGCGGAAAATTCATAGCTAGCACAGATACGCAGTATTTT. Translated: CSVWTSGKFIASTDTQYF.

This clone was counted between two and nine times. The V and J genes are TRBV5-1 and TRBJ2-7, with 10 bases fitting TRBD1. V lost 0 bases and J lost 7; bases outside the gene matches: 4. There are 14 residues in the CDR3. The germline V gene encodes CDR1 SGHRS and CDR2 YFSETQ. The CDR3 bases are TGCGCCAGCAGCTTGGGGGACAGGGGTGCGGAGCAGTACTTC. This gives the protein CASSLGDRGAEQYF.

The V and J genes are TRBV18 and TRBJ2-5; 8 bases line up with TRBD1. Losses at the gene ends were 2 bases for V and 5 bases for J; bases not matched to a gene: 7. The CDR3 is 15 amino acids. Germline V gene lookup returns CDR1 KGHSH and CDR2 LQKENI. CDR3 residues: CASSPGAGGAETQYF. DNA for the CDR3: TGTGCCAGCTCACCAGGGGCAGGGGGCGCGGAGACCCAGTACTTC.

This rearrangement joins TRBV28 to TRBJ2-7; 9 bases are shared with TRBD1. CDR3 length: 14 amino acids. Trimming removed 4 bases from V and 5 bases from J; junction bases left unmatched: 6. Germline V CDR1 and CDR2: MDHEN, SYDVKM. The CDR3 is CASSSRGTGNEQYF. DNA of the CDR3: TGTGCCAGCAGTTCCCGCGGGACAGGGAACGAGCAGTACTTC.

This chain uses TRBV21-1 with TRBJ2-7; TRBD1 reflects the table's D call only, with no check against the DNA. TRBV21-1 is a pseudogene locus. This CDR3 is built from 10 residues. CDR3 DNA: TGTGCCAGCAGCAGAAAGGGACAGACATTC. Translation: CASSRKGQTF.

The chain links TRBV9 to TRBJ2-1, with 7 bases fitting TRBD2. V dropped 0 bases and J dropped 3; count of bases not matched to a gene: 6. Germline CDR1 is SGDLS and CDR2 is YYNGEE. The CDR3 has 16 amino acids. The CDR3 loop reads CASSVVGSGYYNEQFF. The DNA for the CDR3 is TGTGCCAGCAGCGTAGTAGGTAGCGGGTACTACAATGAGCAGTTCTTC. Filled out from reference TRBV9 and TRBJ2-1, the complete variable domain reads DSGVTQTPKHLITATGQRVTLRCSPRSGDLSVYWYQQSLDQGLQFLIQYYNGEERAKGNILERFSAQQFPDLHSELNLSSLELGDSALYFCASSVVGSGYYNEQFFGPGTRLTVL.

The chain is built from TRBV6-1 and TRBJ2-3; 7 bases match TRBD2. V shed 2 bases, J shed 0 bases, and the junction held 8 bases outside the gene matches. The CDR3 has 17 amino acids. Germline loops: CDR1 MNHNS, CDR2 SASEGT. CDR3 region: CASSELGLAVSTDTQYF. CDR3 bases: TGTGCCAGCAGTGAATTAGGCCTAGCGGTTAGCACAGATACGCAGTATTTT.

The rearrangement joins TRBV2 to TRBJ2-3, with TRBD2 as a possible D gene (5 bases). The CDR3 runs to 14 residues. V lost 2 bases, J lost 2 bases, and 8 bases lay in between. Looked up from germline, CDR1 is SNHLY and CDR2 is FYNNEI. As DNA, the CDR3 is TGTGCCAGCAGTGAACAGCGGCCCACAGATACGCAGTATTTT. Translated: CASSEQRPTDTQYF.

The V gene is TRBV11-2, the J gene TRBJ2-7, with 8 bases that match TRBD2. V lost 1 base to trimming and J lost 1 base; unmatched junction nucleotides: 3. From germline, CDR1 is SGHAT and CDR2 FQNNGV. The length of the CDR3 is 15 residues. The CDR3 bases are TGTGCCAGCAGCTTAGTTCGGGGGGGATCCTACGAGCAGTACTTC. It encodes CASSLVRGGSYEQYF. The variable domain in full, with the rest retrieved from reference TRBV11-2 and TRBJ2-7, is EAGVAQSPRYKIIEKRQSVAFWCNPISGHATLYWYQQILGQGPKLLIQFQNNGVVDDSQLPKDRFSAERLKGVDSTLKIQPAKLEDSAVYLCASSLVRGGSYEQYFGPGTRLTVT.

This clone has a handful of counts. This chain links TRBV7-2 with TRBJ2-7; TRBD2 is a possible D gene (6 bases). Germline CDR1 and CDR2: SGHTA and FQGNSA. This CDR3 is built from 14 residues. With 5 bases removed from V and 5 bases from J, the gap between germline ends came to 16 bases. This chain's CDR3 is CASSPRRAGDEQYF. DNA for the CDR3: TGTGCCAGCAGCCCACGGAGGGCCGGGGACGAGCAGTACTTC.

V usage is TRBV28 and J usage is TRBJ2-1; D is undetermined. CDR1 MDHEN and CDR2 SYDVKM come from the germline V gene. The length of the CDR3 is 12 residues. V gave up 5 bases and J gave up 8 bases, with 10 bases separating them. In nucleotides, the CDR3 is TGTGCCAGCAGTGCTAGTCTCGATGAGCAGTTCTTC. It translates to CASSASLDEQFF.

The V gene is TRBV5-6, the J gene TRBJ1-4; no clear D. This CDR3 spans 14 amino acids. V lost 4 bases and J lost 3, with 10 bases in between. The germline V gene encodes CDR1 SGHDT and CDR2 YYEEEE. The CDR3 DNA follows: TGTGCCAGCAGCCGGCGGGCCTCTAATGAAAAACTGTTTTTT. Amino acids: CASSRRASNEKLFF.

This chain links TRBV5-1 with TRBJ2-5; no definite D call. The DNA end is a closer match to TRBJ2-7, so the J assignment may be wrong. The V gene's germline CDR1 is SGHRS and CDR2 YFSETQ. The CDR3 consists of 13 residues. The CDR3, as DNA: TGCGCCAGCAGCCTTTTAGACTCCTACGAGCAGTACTTC. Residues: CASSLLDSYEQYF.

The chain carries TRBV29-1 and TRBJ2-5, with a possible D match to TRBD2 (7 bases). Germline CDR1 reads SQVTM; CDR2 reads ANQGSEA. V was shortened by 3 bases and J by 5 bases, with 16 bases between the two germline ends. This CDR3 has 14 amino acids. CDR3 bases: TGCAGCGTTGACGGAAGGGGGGGATCGGAGACCCAGTACTTC. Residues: CSVDGRGGSETQYF.

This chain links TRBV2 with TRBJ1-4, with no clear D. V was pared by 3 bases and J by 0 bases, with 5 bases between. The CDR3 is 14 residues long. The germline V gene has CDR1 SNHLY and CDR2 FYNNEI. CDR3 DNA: TGTGCCAGCAGTGACCGTACAACTAATGAAAAACTGTTTTTT. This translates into CASSDRTTNEKLFF.

The CDR3 spells CASSLLNTIYF. The DNA for the CDR3 is TGTGCCAGCAGCTTACTTAACACCATATATTTT. This chain joins TRBV7-9 and TRBJ1-3; D ambiguous. The CDR3 sequence is 11 residues long. In germline, CDR1 is SEHNR, CDR2 FQNEAQ (reference sequence). Trimming removed 2 bases at V and 7 bases at J, with 3 bases between. The full variable domain, its missing parts supplied by reference TRBV7-9 and TRBJ1-3, is DTGVSQNPRHKITKRGQNVTFRCDPISEHNRLYWYRQTLGQGPEFLTYFQNEAQLEKSRLLSDRFSAERPKGSFSTLEIQRTEQGDSAMYLCASSLLNTIYFGEGSWLTVV.

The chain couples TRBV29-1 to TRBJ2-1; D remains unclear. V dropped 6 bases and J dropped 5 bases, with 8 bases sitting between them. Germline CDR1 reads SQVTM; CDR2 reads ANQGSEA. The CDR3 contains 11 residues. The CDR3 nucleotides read TGCAGCGTGGTGGAGAACAATGAGCAGTTCTTC. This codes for CSVVENNEQFF.

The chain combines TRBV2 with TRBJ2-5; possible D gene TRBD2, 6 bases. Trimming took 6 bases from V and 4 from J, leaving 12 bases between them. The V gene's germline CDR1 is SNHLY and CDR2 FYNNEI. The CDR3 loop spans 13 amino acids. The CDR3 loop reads CASSQRARETQYF. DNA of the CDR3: TGTGCCAGCAGCCAGCGGGCTCGAGAGACCCAGTACTTC.

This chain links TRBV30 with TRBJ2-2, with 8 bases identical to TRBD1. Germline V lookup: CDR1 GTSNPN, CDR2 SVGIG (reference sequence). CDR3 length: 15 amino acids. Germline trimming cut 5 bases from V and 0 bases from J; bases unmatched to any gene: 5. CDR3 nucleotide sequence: TGTGCCTGGCCCAGGGGGCCGGCGAACACCGGGGAGCTGTTTTTT. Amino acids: CAWPRGPANTGELFF.

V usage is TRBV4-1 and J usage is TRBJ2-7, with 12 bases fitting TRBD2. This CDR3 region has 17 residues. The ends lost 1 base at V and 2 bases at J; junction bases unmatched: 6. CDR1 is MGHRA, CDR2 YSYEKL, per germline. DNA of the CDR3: TGCGCCAGCAGCCAAGTCCCCAGACTAGCGGGGGCCTACGAGCAGTACTTC. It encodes CASSQVPRLAGAYEQYF.

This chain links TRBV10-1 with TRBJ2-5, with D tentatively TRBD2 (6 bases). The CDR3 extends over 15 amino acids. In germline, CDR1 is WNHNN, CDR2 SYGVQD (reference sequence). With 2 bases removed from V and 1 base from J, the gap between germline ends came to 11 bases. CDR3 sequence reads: CASSEKGSGQETQYF. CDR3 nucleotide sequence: TGCGCCAGCAGTGAGAAAGGTAGCGGCCAAGAGACCCAGTACTTC.

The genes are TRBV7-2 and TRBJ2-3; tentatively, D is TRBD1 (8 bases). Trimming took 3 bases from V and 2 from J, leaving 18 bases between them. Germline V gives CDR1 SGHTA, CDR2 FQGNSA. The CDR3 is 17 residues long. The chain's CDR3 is CASSFRQGRGYTDTQYF. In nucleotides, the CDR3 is TGTGCCAGCAGCTTCAGACAGGGGAGGGGATACACAGATACGCAGTATTTT. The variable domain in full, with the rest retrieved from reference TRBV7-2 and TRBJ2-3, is GAGVSQSPSNKVTEKGKDVELRCDPISGHTALYWYRQSLGQGLEFLIYFQGNSAPDKSGLPSDRFSAERTGGSVSTLTIQRTQQEDSAVYLCASSFRQGRGYTDTQYFGPGTRLTVL.

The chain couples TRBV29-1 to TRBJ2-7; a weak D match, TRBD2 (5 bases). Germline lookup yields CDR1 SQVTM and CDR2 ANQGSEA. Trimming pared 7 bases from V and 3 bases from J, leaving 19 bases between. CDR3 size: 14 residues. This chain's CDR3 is CSAADVRENYEQYF. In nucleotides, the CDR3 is TGCAGCGCCGCCGATGTGAGGGAAAACTACGAGCAGTACTTC.